Listed here are 16 T cell receptor beta chains from one sample, sequenced in a study of shared clonotypes between healthy human individuals. Sequenced by immunoSEQ multiplex PCR; TCRdb stores in-frame clones only, minus some. Of under 600,000 clones in the sample, about 97% are singletons; the top ten hold 0.057%. Sequenced input: naive CD4+ T cells sorted from blood. This sample's subset: CD45RA+ positively selected. The receptors derive from a woman aged 30 to 39 in good health.

The chain recombines TRBV5-1 with TRBJ2-7; no clear D gene. V was clipped by 5 bases and J by 0 bases, with 12 bases between them. The CDR3 consists of 14 residues. Germline loops: CDR1 SGHRS, CDR2 YFSETQ. CDR3: CASREAFGSYEQYF. CDR3 DNA sequence: TGCGCCAGCAGAGAGGCGTTTGGCTCCTACGAGCAGTACTTC.

The rearrangement joins TRBV29-1 to TRBJ2-1; TRBD2 matches 7 bases. This CDR3 has 14 residues. The germline gives CDR1 SQVTM, CDR2 ANQGSEA. With V trimmed by 4 bases and J by 1 base, 4 bases remained unmatched. CDR3 coding DNA: TGCAGCGTTGGGCTAGCGGAATCCTACAATGAGCAGTTCTTC. Translating it yields CSVGLAESYNEQFF.

J is TRBJ2-5 and V is TRBV13; D is uncertain. Trimming removed 5 bases at V and 3 bases at J, with 10 bases between. This CDR3 spans 13 amino acids. From germline, CDR1 is PRHDT and CDR2 FYEKMQ (reference sequence). Written as DNA, the CDR3 is TGTGCCAGCAGCGTGGGAAGGAAAGAGACCCAGTACTTC. It yields the protein CASSVGRKETQYF.

On this clone itself: Other DNA sequences in the sample encode the same CDR3. J is TRBJ1-3 and V is TRBV5-1; D gene unclear. Germline V gives CDR1 SGHRS, CDR2 YFSETQ. CDR3 size: 14 residues. The ends were cut back, 0 bases at V and 0 bases at J, with 4 bases in the middle. The CDR3 protein is CASSLVGSGNTIYF. The CDR3 region has the DNA TGCGCCAGCAGCTTGGTGGGCTCTGGAAACACCATATATTTT.

This sequence joins TRBV27 and TRBJ2-2; 7 positions agree with TRBD2. J lost 6 bases, V lost 6 bases, and 10 bases had no gene match. The germline V gene has CDR1 MNHEY and CDR2 SMNVEV (reference sequence). The CDR3 length is 15 residues. CDR3 nucleotide sequence: TGTGCCAGCAGGGCACGGGACCTAGCGGCCGGGGAGCTGTTTTTT. Protein sequence: CASRARDLAAGELFF.

The chain couples TRBV5-1 to TRBJ2-1, with 9 bases identical to TRBD2. The trim removed 0 bases at V and 4 bases at J, leaving 8 bases unmatched. This CDR3 is built from 17 residues. Germline V lookup: CDR1 SGHRS, CDR2 YFSETQ. The CDR3 reads CASSLGVSGGLYNEQFF. CDR3 bases: TGCGCCAGCAGCTTGGGTGTTAGCGGGGGACTTTACAATGAGCAGTTCTTC.

J is TRBJ2-2 and V is TRBV5-8, with TRBD1 identical over 7 bases. This CDR3 has 16 residues. The J segment lost 1 base and the V segment lost 2 bases, leaving 5 bases of the junction unmatched. Germline V gene lookup returns CDR1 SGHTS and CDR2 YDEGEE. CDR3: CASSFGTGVNTGELFF. The CDR3 DNA follows: TGTGCCAGCAGCTTTGGCACAGGGGTGAACACCGGGGAGCTGTTTTTT.

This rearrangement joins TRBV6-1 to TRBJ1-3, with 8 bases that match TRBD1. The CDR3 runs to 14 residues. Trimming cost V 1 base and J 6 bases; bases outside gene matches: 2. Germline CDR1 is MNHNS and CDR2 is SASEGT. For the CDR3, the DNA is TGTGCCAGCAGTGAAGACAGGGGGAAAAACACCATATATTTT. It is translated as CASSEDRGKNTIYF.

The V gene is TRBV2, the J gene TRBJ1-6; TRBD1 agrees at 8 bases. The germline V gene encodes CDR1 SNHLY and CDR2 FYNNEI. The CDR3 contains 14 residues. V trimming: 8 bases; J trimming: 9 bases; junction bases outside the gene matches: 9. The CDR3 coding sequence is TGTGCCAGCGGGCGAGGGACAGGTACTTCACCCCTCCACTTT. Amino acid sequence: CASGRGTGTSPLHF. The entire variable domain, with the rest obtained from reference TRBV2 and TRBJ1-6, is as follows: EPEVTQTPSHQVTQMGQEVILRCVPISNHLYFYWYRQILGQKVEFLVSFYNNEISEKSEIFDDQFSVERPDGSNFTLKIRSTKLEDSAMYFCASGRGTGTSPLHFGNGTRLTVT.

The rearrangement uses TRBV28 and TRBJ2-1; possible D gene TRBD2, 6 bases. Trimming cost V 8 bases and J 6 bases, with 17 bases left between them. CDR1 MDHEN and CDR2 SYDVKM come from the germline V gene. The CDR3 length is 14 residues. CDR3 sequence (DNA): TGTGCCAGCTATTCGACTAGTCGGGTCAATGAGCAGTTCTTC. Protein: CASYSTSRVNEQFF.

The J gene is TRBJ2-3, the V gene TRBV4-1; D possibly uses TRBD1 or TRBD2 (5 bases each). Trimming removed 4 bases at V and 6 bases at J, with 8 bases between. CDR3 length: 12 residues. The V gene's germline CDR1 is MGHRA and CDR2 YSYEKL. The CDR3 DNA is TGCGCCAGCAGCCGAGGGGCCGATACGCAGTATTTT. Its protein product is CASSRGADTQYF.

The genes are TRBV10-1 and TRBJ1-5; D is unclear. The CDR3 loop spans 13 amino acids. Germline V CDR1 and CDR2: WNHNN, SYGVQD (reference sequence). V gave up 4 bases and J gave up 0 bases, with 4 bases separating them. CDR3 sequence reads: CASSGNSNQPQHF. As DNA, the CDR3 is TGCGCCAGCAGTGGGAATAGCAATCAGCCCCAGCATTTT.

This chain uses TRBV10-3 with TRBJ2-5; unclear D gene. The last part of the DNA fits TRBJ2-7 better; the J call may be wrong. The CDR3 length is 14 residues. Germline CDR1 reads ENHRY; CDR2 reads SYGVKD. The CDR3 DNA is TGTGCCATCAGTGAGTCTCAGATGGCATACGAGCAGTACTTC. Protein product: CAISESQMAYEQYF.

V gene TRBV6-8 combines with J gene TRBJ1-2; D perhaps matches TRBD1 (5 bases). From germline, CDR1 is MNHGY and CDR2 SAAAGT. The CDR3 length is 11 residues. With 10 bases removed from V and 3 bases from J, the gap between germline ends came to 9 bases. CDR3 DNA sequence: TGTGCCACCACAGGAGACTATGGCTACACCTTC. Translated, it gives CATTGDYGYTF.

V gene TRBV2 combines with J gene TRBJ2-7; D is perhaps TRBD1 or TRBD2 (6 bases each). The CDR3 has 13 residues. V was clipped by 7 bases and J by 6 bases, with 16 bases between them. Germline CDR1 and CDR2: SNHLY and FYNNEI. The CDR3 sequence: CASMGGLVIEQYF. CDR3 DNA sequence: TGTGCCAGCATGGGGGGCCTCGTAATCGAGCAGTACTTC.

The chain couples TRBV2 to TRBJ2-2; TRBD1 matches 8 bases. The CDR3 spans 14 residues. J gave up 5 bases and V 3 bases, and 2 bases lay outside the gene matches. The germline CDR1 and CDR2 sequences are SNHLY and FYNNEI. This chain's CDR3 is CASSDQGATGELFF. DNA of the CDR3: TGTGCCAGCAGTGATCAGGGGGCGACCGGGGAGCTGTTTTTT.